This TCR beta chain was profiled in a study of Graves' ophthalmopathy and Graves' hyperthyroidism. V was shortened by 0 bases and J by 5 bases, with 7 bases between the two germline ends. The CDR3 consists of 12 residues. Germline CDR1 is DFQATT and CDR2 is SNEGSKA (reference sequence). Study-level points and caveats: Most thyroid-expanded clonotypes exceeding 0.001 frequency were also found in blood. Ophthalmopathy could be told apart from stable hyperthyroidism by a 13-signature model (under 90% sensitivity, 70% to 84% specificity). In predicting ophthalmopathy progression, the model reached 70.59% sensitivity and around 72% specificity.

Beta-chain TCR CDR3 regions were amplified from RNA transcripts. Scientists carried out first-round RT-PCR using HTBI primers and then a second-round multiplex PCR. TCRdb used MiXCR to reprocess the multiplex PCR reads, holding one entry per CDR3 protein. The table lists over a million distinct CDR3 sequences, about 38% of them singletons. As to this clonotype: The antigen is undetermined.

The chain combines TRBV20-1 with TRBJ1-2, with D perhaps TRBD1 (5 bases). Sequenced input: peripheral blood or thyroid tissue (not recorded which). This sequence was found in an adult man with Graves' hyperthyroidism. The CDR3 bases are TGCAGTGCTAGAGAAGGGGAATATGGCTACACCTTC. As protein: CSAREGEYGYTF.